The 14 T cell receptor beta chains below were found in one sample sequenced in a study of blood T cell repertoires in COVID-19. The assay was immunoSEQ multiplex PCR, and TCRdb's table has in-frame clones only and misses some. Among about 140,000 clones listed, about 76% were seen once. Specimen: peripheral blood. The receptors were sampled from a man at least 80 years old with acute or convalescent COVID-19.

The V gene is TRBV30, the J gene TRBJ2-5, with D possibly being TRBD1 (6 bases). V lost 2 bases to trimming and J lost 5 bases, with 9 bases between them. CDR3 length: 12 amino acids. Germline assignment: CDR1 GTSNPN and CDR2 SVGIG (reference sequence). The CDR3 loop is CAWSPRGETQYF. DNA for the CDR3: TGTGCCTGGAGTCCGAGGGGGGAGACCCAGTACTTC. The entire variable domain, with the rest obtained from reference TRBV30 and TRBJ2-5, is as follows: SQTIHQWPATLVQPVGSPLSLECTVEGTSNPNLYWYRQAAGRGLQLLFYSVGIGQISSEVPQNLSASRPQDRQFILSSKKLLLSDSGFYLCAWSPRGETQYFGPGTRLLVL.

The chain carries TRBV15 and TRBJ1-1; the D gene is possibly TRBD1 (5 bases). Germline values: CDR1 LNHNV, CDR2 YYDKDF (reference sequence). The CDR3 consists of 14 residues. The V end lost 0 bases, the J end lost 6 bases, and 11 bases lay between the germline ends. The CDR3 region is CATSRDNRIAEAFF. The CDR3 coding sequence is TGTGCCACCAGCAGAGATAACAGGATCGCTGAAGCTTTCTTT.

This chain joins TRBV19 and TRBJ1-4, with TRBD1 identical over 7 bases. Germline V gene data show CDR1 as LNHDA and CDR2 as SQIVND (reference sequence). This CDR3 comprises 15 residues. Unmatched junction bases numbered 6, after V lost 4 bases and J lost 4 bases. CDR3 bases: TGTGCCAGTAGTACCACCGGGACAGTTAATGAAAAACTGTTTTTT. This gives the protein CASSTTGTVNEKLFF.

CDR3 in DNA: TGTGCCAGCTCACCAATGGCAGGGGACAGCTACGAGCAGTACTTC. Translated: CASSPMAGDSYEQYF. This chain connects TRBV18 to TRBJ2-7; the match to TRBD1 covers 7 bases. Germline trimming cut 2 bases from V and 3 bases from J; bases unmatched to any gene: 7. Germline CDR1 reads KGHSH; CDR2 reads LQKENI. The CDR3 length is 15 residues. Using reference TRBV18 and TRBJ2-7 for the parts outside the CDR3, the full variable domain is NAGVMQNPRHLVRRRGQEARLRCSPMKGHSHVYWYRQLPEEGLKFMVYLQKENIIDESGMPKERFSAEFPKEGPSILRIQQVVRGDSAAYFCASSPMAGDSYEQYFGPGTRLTVT.

J is TRBJ1-1 and V is TRBV4-3; no firm D call. Germline loops: CDR1 LGHNA, CDR2 YSLEER. V was trimmed by 1 base and J by 0 bases, leaving 3 bases between them. The CDR3 is 13 residues long. This CDR3 reads CASSQGVNTEAFF. As DNA, the CDR3 is TGCGCCAGCAGCCAAGGAGTGAACACTGAAGCTTTCTTT.

This clone was observed a handful of times. This chain connects TRBV5-4 to TRBJ1-2; 9 nucleotides agree with TRBD1. Germline CDR1 is SGHNT and CDR2 is YYREEE (reference sequence). Unmatched junction bases numbered 6, after V lost 4 bases and J lost 8 bases. This CDR3 has 13 amino acids. CDR3 sequence: CASSTTGGGGYTF. For the CDR3, the DNA is TGTGCCAGCAGCACGACAGGGGGAGGAGGCTACACCTTC.

The chain combines TRBV4-1 with TRBJ1-2, with 9 bases that match TRBD1. Germline V gene data show CDR1 as MGHRA and CDR2 as YSYEKL. Unmatched junction bases numbered 8, after V lost 4 bases and J lost 8 bases. CDR3 length equals 14 residues. CDR3 sequence reads: CASSPRDRVVGYTF. The CDR3 nucleotides read TGCGCCAGCAGCCCCCGGGACAGGGTCGTCGGCTACACCTTC.

The CDR3 protein is CASSQGAGAIETQYF. The DNA for the CDR3 is TGCGCCAGCAGCCAAGGCGCAGGGGCTATCGAGACCCAGTACTTC. The chain joins TRBV4-1 to TRBJ2-5; maybe TRBD1 (6 bases). V dropped 1 base and J dropped 5 bases, with 14 bases sitting between them. Germline lookup yields CDR1 MGHRA and CDR2 YSYEKL. CDR3 size: 15 residues.

The genes are TRBV27 and TRBJ1-1; TRBD1 is a possible D gene (6 bases). The CDR3 consists of 13 residues. Germline V CDR1 and CDR2: MNHEY, SMNVEV (reference sequence). V dropped 8 bases and J dropped 5 bases, with 15 bases sitting between them. The CDR3 nucleotides read TGTGCCAGCGGAACAGGGCAGGGTACTGAAGCTTTCTTT. It codes for CASGTGQGTEAFF.

J is TRBJ1-1 and V is TRBV24-1; D uncertain. The CDR3 is 12 residues long. CDR1 and CDR2 (germline): KGHDR, SFDVKD. Trimming stripped 9 bases from V and 1 base from J, with 8 bases between. CDR3 residues: CATRGSNTEAFF. The CDR3 nucleotides are TGTGCCACCCGCGGGTCGAACACTGAAGCTTTCTTT.

The rearrangement joins TRBV28 to TRBJ2-2; TRBD1 matches 9 bases. The J segment lost 5 bases and the V segment lost 2 bases, leaving 9 bases of the junction unmatched. This CDR3 has 17 amino acids. Germline values: CDR1 MDHEN, CDR2 SYDVKM. The CDR3 DNA is TGTGCCAGCAGTTTAGGTGACAGGGGGTTTCTAACCGGGGAGCTGTTTTTT. It yields the protein CASSLGDRGFLTGELFF.

This chain's CDR3 is CASSYEVGGQPQHF. The CDR3, as DNA: TGCGCCAGCAGCTACGAGGTGGGGGGTCAGCCCCAGCATTTT. The chain employs TRBV4-3 and TRBJ1-5, with a possible D match to TRBD1 (5 bases). The CDR3 is 14 amino acids. With 5 bases removed from V and 6 bases from J, the gap between germline ends came to 14 bases. Germline-derived CDR1 and CDR2 are LGHNA and YSLEER.

The chain combines TRBV10-3 with TRBJ2-7; 12 bases match TRBD1. In germline, CDR1 is ENHRY, CDR2 SYGVKD. Germline trimming cut 0 bases from V and 2 bases from J; bases unmatched to any gene: 2. This CDR3 contains 16 residues. The CDR3 DNA is TGTGCCATCAGTGAGTCCGGGACAGGGGGCACCTACGAGCAGTACTTC. Its protein product is CAISESGTGGTYEQYF.

J is TRBJ2-3 and V is TRBV11-1; possible D gene TRBD2, 5 bases. Germline V gives CDR1 SGHAT, CDR2 FQDESV (reference sequence). V lost 1 base and J 0 bases, leaving 11 bases between the germline ends. The CDR3 is 16 amino acids. This chain's CDR3 is CASSLVGGSSTDTQYF. CDR3 DNA: TGTGCCAGCAGCTTAGTCGGAGGTTCTAGCACAGATACGCAGTATTTT. Looking up the rest from reference TRBV11-1 and TRBJ2-3 gives the full variable domain: EAEVAQSPRYKITEKSQAVAFWCDPISGHATLYWYRQILGQGPELLVQFQDESVVDDSQLPKDRFSAERLKGVDSTLKIQPAELGDSAMYLCASSLVGGSSTDTQYFGPGTRLTVL.